The 32 T cell receptor beta chains reported below all come from one sample, sequenced in a study of blood T cell repertoires in COVID-19 (dated by TCRdb to the early 2020s). Library generation was performed with the immunoSEQ multiplex PCR assay. TCRdb limited this immuneACCESS table to in-frame rearrangements with V and J called. A share of clones is missing; checked studies link under half to unresolved V genes, and the rest is unexplained. The table for this sample lists 220,000 or so clones; approximately 80% of them were counted only once. The top ten hold about 3.7% of the sample. The material sequenced was PBMCs or T cells enriched from blood (not recorded which). The receptors derive from a woman aged 60-70 years who had recovered from COVID-19.

This clone was picked up many times. V usage is TRBV14 and J usage is TRBJ1-1; D is unclear. Germline CDR1 reads SGHDN; CDR2 reads FVKESK. This CDR3 comprises 16 residues. V lost 4 bases and J 3 bases, leaving 18 bases between the germline ends. DNA of the CDR3: TGTGCCAGCAGCCCCCTGGTCTCCTACGGGGACACTGAAGCTTTCTTT. As protein: CASSPLVSYGDTEAFF.

This chain connects TRBV7-3 to TRBJ2-3; TRBD2 agrees at 16 bases. The CDR3 length is 21 residues. Germline CDR1 SGHTA, CDR2 FQGTGA. Unmatched junction bases numbered 19, after V lost 5 bases and J lost 5 bases. In DNA, the CDR3 is TGTGCCAGCAGCCGTGGGACTAGCGGGGGGGCCGGTTTATTTAGGAGAGATACGCAGTATTTT. Protein product: CASSRGTSGGAGLFRRDTQYF.

V usage is TRBV14 and J usage is TRBJ1-6; 9 positions match TRBD1. The CDR3 totals 16 residues. After removal of 4 bases from V and 0 bases from J, the junction contained 1 base not matched to a gene. Germline CDR1 and CDR2: SGHDN and FVKESK. The CDR3: CASSLQGASYNSPLHF. DNA for the CDR3: TGTGCCAGCAGCCTACAGGGGGCCTCCTATAATTCACCCCTCCACTTT.

The J gene is TRBJ1-5, the V gene TRBV12-5, with a possible D match to TRBD1 (6 bases). The CDR3 is 14 residues long. The V gene lost 4 bases and the J gene lost 5 bases, with 12 bases spanning the gap. Looked up from germline, CDR1 is LGHNT and CDR2 is FRNRAP. CDR3 amino acids: CASGWRGGDQPQHF. CDR3 in DNA: TGTGCTAGTGGTTGGAGGGGGGGGGATCAGCCCCAGCATTTT.

The V gene is TRBV29-1, the J gene TRBJ1-2; D ambiguous. Germline V gives CDR1 SQVTM, CDR2 ANQGSEA. The CDR3 runs to 10 residues. The germline V and J ends were trimmed by 8 bases and 2 bases, with 6 bases remaining between them. CDR3 bases: TGCAGCAAGCACAACTATGGCTACACCTTC. Its protein is CSKHNYGYTF.

J is TRBJ2-7 and V is TRBV18; 7 nucleotides match TRBD1. Germline CDR1 reads KGHSH; CDR2 reads LQKENI. The CDR3 length is 13 residues. V lost 4 bases and J lost 3; bases outside the gene matches: 3. The CDR3 DNA follows: TGTGCCAGCTCACGGGGACAGTACTACGAGCAGTACTTC. It translates to CASSRGQYYEQYF.

This clone showed up just a few times. The V and J genes are TRBV2 and TRBJ1-1, with unresolved D. The V end was cut by 1 base, the J end by 1 base, with 10 bases between. Germline CDR1 is SNHLY and CDR2 is FYNNEI. This CDR3 is 15 amino acids long. The CDR3 is CASSEVEAGNTEAFF. The CDR3, as DNA: TGTGCCAGCAGTGAAGTCGAGGCGGGGAACACTGAAGCTTTCTTT. Full variable domain (outside the CDR3, taken from reference TRBV2 and TRBJ1-1): EPEVTQTPSHQVTQMGQEVILRCVPISNHLYFYWYRQILGQKVEFLVSFYNNEISEKSEIFDDQFSVERPDGSNFTLKIRSTKLEDSAMYFCASSEVEAGNTEAFFGQGTRLTVV.

V usage is TRBV27 and J usage is TRBJ1-5, with no clear D. V lost 5 bases, J lost 4 bases, and 9 bases lay in between. This CDR3 region has 13 residues. CDR1 MNHEY and CDR2 SMNVEV come from the germline V gene (reference sequence). In DNA form, the CDR3 reads TGTGCCAGCAGTGTGACTTTAAATCAGCCCCAGCATTTT. It codes for CASSVTLNQPQHF.

The chain has TRBV5-1 and TRBJ2-1; no definite D call. The CDR3 is made up of 14 amino acids. The germline CDR1 and CDR2 sequences are SGHRS and YFSETQ. V was cut by 2 bases and J by 2 bases, with 8 bases left in between. The CDR3 DNA is TGCGCCAGCAGCTTCGCCCAGACCTACAATGAGCAGTTCTTC. It specifies CASSFAQTYNEQFF.

The chain employs TRBV18 and TRBJ1-5, with TRBD1 identical over 8 bases. This CDR3 contains 15 residues. V lost 5 bases to trimming and J lost 3 bases; unmatched junction nucleotides: 6. Germline V gives CDR1 KGHSH, CDR2 LQKENI. CDR3 region: CASSGQGGYNQPQHF. The CDR3 coding sequence is TGTGCCAGCTCAGGACAGGGTGGGTACAATCAGCCCCAGCATTTT.

In its sample, this clone was seen many times. The gene calls are TRBV11-2 and TRBJ1-5; TRBD1 might be the D (6 bases). Germline CDR1 reads SGHAT; CDR2 reads FQNNGV. V gave up 5 bases and J gave up 1 base, with 9 bases separating them. This CDR3 is 14 amino acids long. CDR3 bases: TGTGCCAGCAGCCAACAGGGAAGCAATCAGCCCCAGCATTTT. It codes for CASSQQGSNQPQHF.

The V and J genes are TRBV6-5 and TRBJ1-5; a possible D gene is TRBD1 (6 bases). CDR1 and CDR2 (germline): MNHEY, SVGAGI. The CDR3 covers 15 residues. V gave up 6 bases and J gave up 5 bases, with 17 bases separating them. The CDR3 bases are TGTGCCAGCAGGGAGCTCACTGGGGGCGATCAGCCCCAGCATTTT. It encodes CASRELTGGDQPQHF.

V is TRBV12-3 or TRBV12-4 and J is TRBJ1-1; 7 nucleotides match TRBD1. The CDR3 consists of 11 residues. Losses at the gene ends were 5 bases for V and 11 bases for J; bases not matched to a gene: 5. DNA of the CDR3: TGTGCCAGCAGTCAGGGGGTTGACGCTTTCTTT. Its translation: CASSQGVDAFF.

V usage is TRBV6-5 and J usage is TRBJ2-3; 8 bases align to TRBD1. CDR1 and CDR2 from the germline V gene are MNHEY and SVGAGI. The V gene end was trimmed by 0 bases and the J gene end by 6 bases; junction bases not matched to a gene: 2. This CDR3 region has 14 residues. The CDR3 region is CASSYSDRVDTQYF. The CDR3 DNA follows: TGTGCCAGCAGTTACTCGGACAGGGTGGATACGCAGTATTTT.

With respect to this clone: Other DNA sequences of this sample code for an identical CDR3. This rearrangement joins TRBV29-1 to TRBJ1-2, with D tentatively TRBD1 (5 bases). The germline V and J ends were trimmed by 0 bases and 6 bases, with 5 bases remaining between them. CDR1 and CDR2 (germline): SQVTM, ANQGSEA. The CDR3 sequence is 11 residues long. The CDR3 loop is CSVEEGDGYTF. In nucleotides, the CDR3 is TGCAGCGTTGAAGAAGGGGATGGCTACACCTTC.

This CDR3 is CASSQTGRGTDTQYF. Written as DNA, the CDR3 is TGTGCCAGCAGCCAGACCGGCCGGGGCACAGATACGCAGTATTTT. The chain joins TRBV7-2 to TRBJ2-3; D gene uncertain. V dropped 5 bases and J dropped 1 base, with 13 bases sitting between them. The CDR3 has 15 residues. Germline values: CDR1 SGHTA, CDR2 FQGNSA.

This rearrangement joins TRBV14 to TRBJ1-3; D ambiguous. Germline V gives CDR1 SGHDN, CDR2 FVKESK. Trimming left V 1 base short and J 0 bases short, with 7 bases between. The CDR3 extends over 15 amino acids. CDR3 residues: CASSQAVFSGNTIYF. In DNA form, the CDR3 reads TGTGCCAGCAGCCAAGCCGTGTTCTCTGGAAACACCATATATTTT.

A note on this clone: Other DNA sequences in this sample translate to the same CDR3. The genes are TRBV11-2 and TRBJ1-2; D remains unclear. The germline V and J ends were trimmed by 0 bases and 7 bases, with 6 bases remaining between them. The CDR3 runs to 12 residues. Germline CDR1 reads SGHAT; CDR2 reads FQNNGV. CDR3 DNA: TGTGCCAGCAGCTTAGATCGGGGTGGCTACACCTTC. As protein: CASSLDRGGYTF.

The chain links TRBV7-2 to TRBJ2-5; TRBD1 agrees at 7 bases. J was trimmed by 1 base and V by 1 base; bases with no gene match: 3. Germline CDR1 and CDR2: SGHTA and FQGNSA. CDR3 length equals 15 residues. CDR3 coding DNA: TGTGCCAGCAGCTTAGAGGGACAGTTCCAAGAGACCCAGTACTTC. Translated: CASSLEGQFQETQYF.

The rearrangement joins TRBV3-1 (or the pseudogene TRBV3-2) to TRBJ2-5, with D unresolved. The length of the CDR3 is 12 residues. Germline V gene sequence: CDR1 LGHDT, CDR2 YNNKEL (reference sequence). The germline V and J ends were trimmed by 3 bases and 5 bases, with 7 bases remaining between them. For the CDR3, the DNA is TGTGCCAGCAGCCAGTCCATGGAGACCCAGTACTTC. It translates to CASSQSMETQYF.

This chain connects TRBV10-2 to TRBJ1-2; D call uncertain. The germline CDR1 and CDR2 sequences are WSHSY and SAAADI. Trimming removed 8 bases from V and 5 bases from J, with 12 bases in between. The CDR3 is made up of 12 amino acids. The CDR3 region is CASHRPRYGYTF. DNA for the CDR3: TGCGCCAGCCACCGTCCCAGATATGGCTACACCTTC.

The J gene is TRBJ1-5, the V gene TRBV12-5; 8 nucleotides match TRBD1. V trimming: 6 bases; J trimming: 3 bases; junction bases outside the gene matches: 4. Germline assignment: CDR1 LGHNT and CDR2 FRNRAP. The CDR3 extends over 14 amino acids. CDR3 region: CASGLDRDNQPQHF. CDR3 nucleotide sequence: TGTGCTAGTGGACTGGACAGGGACAATCAGCCCCAGCATTTT.

The rearrangement joins TRBV27 to TRBJ1-2; weak D call: TRBD1 (5 bases). V was shortened by 6 bases and J by 0 bases, with 8 bases between the two germline ends. In germline, CDR1 is MNHEY, CDR2 SMNVEV (reference sequence). The CDR3 runs to 13 residues. CDR3 amino acids: CASRQVANYGYTF. CDR3 DNA: TGTGCCAGCAGACAGGTAGCTAACTATGGCTACACCTTC.

The chain is built from TRBV19 and TRBJ1-4; 9 positions agree with TRBD1. CDR1 and CDR2 (germline): LNHDA, SQIVND (reference sequence). The trim removed 5 bases at V and 6 bases at J, leaving 10 bases unmatched. The CDR3 extends over 16 amino acids. The CDR3 DNA reads as TGTGCCAGTAGTCCGCGAAGGACAGGGGAGGATGAAAAACTGTTTTTT. It codes for CASSPRRTGEDEKLFF.

In this sample, this clone turned up once. The chain couples TRBV5-1 to TRBJ2-3; TRBD2 agrees at 9 bases. The germline V gene has CDR1 SGHRS and CDR2 YFSETQ. V dropped 3 bases and J dropped 2; count of bases not matched to a gene: 4. This CDR3 comprises 15 residues. CDR3 bases: TGCGCCAGCAGCTATGTAGCGGGGGACACAGATACGCAGTATTTT. Its protein is CASSYVAGDTDTQYF.

The V and J genes are TRBV28 and TRBJ1-2; 7 bases match TRBD1. J was trimmed by 2 bases and V by 1 base; bases with no gene match: 4. Looked up from germline, CDR1 is MDHEN and CDR2 is SYDVKM. The CDR3 totals 15 residues. The CDR3 DNA is TGTGCCAGCAGTTTATCCGTGACAGGGAACTATGGCTACACCTTC. Translation gives CASSLSVTGNYGYTF.

The chain is built from TRBV7-9 and TRBJ1-2; 9 nucleotides agree with TRBD1. The ends lost 5 bases at V and 8 bases at J; junction bases unmatched: 9. This CDR3 is 14 amino acids long. Germline CDR1 is SEHNR and CDR2 is FQNEAQ (reference sequence). In DNA, the CDR3 is TGTGCCAGCAGCATCGGACAGGGGCCGGAAGGCTACACCTTC. Translation gives CASSIGQGPEGYTF.

This chain links TRBV7-9 with TRBJ1-4; perhaps TRBD1 as D (5 bases). Germline V gene sequence: CDR1 SEHNR, CDR2 FQNEAQ (reference sequence). The CDR3 consists of 14 residues. The germline V and J ends were trimmed by 5 bases and 8 bases, with 15 bases remaining between them. CDR3 in amino acids: CASSRSQVREKLFF. DNA for the CDR3: TGTGCCAGCAGCCGGTCACAGGTCCGCGAAAAACTGTTTTTT.

This clone came up once. The rearrangement joins TRBV7-2 to TRBJ2-7; 10 bases fit TRBD2. Germline-derived CDR1 and CDR2 are SGHTA and FQGNSA. V was pared by 5 bases and J by 2 bases, with 6 bases of the junction left unmatched. The CDR3 loop spans 15 amino acids. CDR3: CASSVGLARAYEQYF. CDR3 in DNA: TGTGCCAGCAGCGTGGGACTAGCGAGGGCCTACGAGCAGTACTTC.

The rearrangement links TRBV20-1 to TRBJ1-2, with D uncertain. Deletions cut 2 bases from V and 14 bases from J, with 9 bases between. Germline V gene sequence: CDR1 DFQATT, CDR2 SNEGSKA (reference sequence). CDR3 length: 9 residues. CDR3 residues: CSARSLQTF. In nucleotides, the CDR3 is TGCAGTGCTAGAAGTCTCCAGACCTTC.

In this sample, this clone turned up a few times. This chain connects TRBV18 to TRBJ1-1; the D is unclear. This CDR3 has 17 residues. Germline V CDR1 and CDR2: KGHSH, LQKENI. V lost 2 bases, J lost 4 bases, and 20 bases lay in between. The CDR3: CASSPNGEGEGGTEAFF. The CDR3 DNA sequence: TGTGCCAGCTCACCAAATGGAGAGGGAGAGGGCGGCACTGAAGCTTTCTTT. Looking up the rest from reference TRBV18 and TRBJ1-1 gives the full variable domain: NAGVMQNPRHLVRRRGQEARLRCSPMKGHSHVYWYRQLPEEGLKFMVYLQKENIIDESGMPKERFSAEFPKEGPSILRIQQVVRGDSAAYFCASSPNGEGEGGTEAFFGQGTRLTVV.

The chain carries TRBV10-3 and TRBJ1-6; 11 bases align to TRBD1. Germline lookup yields CDR1 ENHRY and CDR2 SYGVKD. Germline trimming cut 4 bases from V and 10 bases from J; bases unmatched to any gene: 9. The CDR3 loop spans 16 amino acids. The CDR3 DNA follows: TGTGCCATCAGTGGTCGGGACAGGGGGTTTGGATCACCCCTCCACTTT. Translating it yields CAISGRDRGFGSPLHF.